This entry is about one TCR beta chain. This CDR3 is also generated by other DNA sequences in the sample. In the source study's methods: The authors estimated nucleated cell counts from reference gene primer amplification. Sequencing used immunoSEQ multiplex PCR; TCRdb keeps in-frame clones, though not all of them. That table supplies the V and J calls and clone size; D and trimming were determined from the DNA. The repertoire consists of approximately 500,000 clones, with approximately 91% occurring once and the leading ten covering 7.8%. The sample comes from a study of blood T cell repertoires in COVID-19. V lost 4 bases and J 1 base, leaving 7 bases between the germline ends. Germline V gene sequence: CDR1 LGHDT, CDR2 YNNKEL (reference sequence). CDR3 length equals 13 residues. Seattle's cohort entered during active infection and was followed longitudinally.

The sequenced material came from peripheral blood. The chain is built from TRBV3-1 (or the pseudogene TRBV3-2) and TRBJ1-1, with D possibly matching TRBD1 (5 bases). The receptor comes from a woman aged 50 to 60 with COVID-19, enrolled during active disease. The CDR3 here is CASSLTGNTEAFF. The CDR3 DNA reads TGTGCCAGCAGCCTAACAGGGAACACTGAAGCTTTCTTT.